The T cell receptor (beta chain) described here comes from a study of beta chain features in type 1 diabetes (dated by TCRdb to the late 2010s). Describing the broader study: Mean age, gender distribution, total cell number and subset yield did not differ between patients and healthy donors. A total of some 100,000,000 sorted cells were examined across all samples, and the number of cells per subset was strongly correlated with RNA yield. In the study, recently diagnosed type 1 diabetes patients and matched healthy donors were compared on the TCRB repertoires of their sorted circulating CD4+ T cell subsets. Regulatory and stem cell-like memory subsets were obtained from only 8 patients and roughly eight healthy donors, while naive and central memory subsets were obtained from all 30 or so donors.

Results the study describes overall, beyond this receptor: Patients with type 1 diabetes made fewer insertions and deleted more nucleotides at VDJ recombination sites, implying thymic rearrangement abnormalities. Because cDNA was sequenced instead of genomic DNA, activated cells with high expression could be over-represented, although the groups did not differ in activation or CD3 levels. In all four CD4+ subsets, TCRB CDR3 length was moderately but significantly shorter in type 1 diabetes patients. Naive, central memory and regulatory TCRB repertoires appeared to be more similar among patients than among healthy donors. HLA sub-analyses involved small numbers of individuals, so any influence of HLA type on TCRB rearrangement remained unresolved. Shorter templates might be favored by PCR, yet because patient and control samples were amplified and corrected together, any such skew would affect both groups equally.

This clone was seen more than once but under ten times. Its antigen is currently not known. Base qualities are not provided; no much larger clone lies one nucleotide away. Each donor gave one peripheral blood draw, averaging approximately 0.11 L, which was collected into heparinised tubes. Naive, central memory, regulatory and stem cell-like memory CD4+ T cells were sorted on a BD FACSAria II using a panel including CD45RO, CCR7, CD25, CD127, CD95 and CD27. All sorted populations exceeded 95% purity. PBMCs were separated immediately by Lymphoprep density gradient centrifugation and were stained directly, without being cultured. So that batch effects would be minimized, each experiment stained and sorted samples in pairs, pairing one healthy donor with one patient. The High Capacity cDNA Reverse Transcription Kit was used to reverse transcribe all of the isolated RNA, meaning that expressed TCRB transcripts were what got sequenced. Deep immunoSEQ sequencing was performed on naive, central memory and regulatory T cell samples, with an average of approximately 3.9 million total reads per sample. Sorted cells were lysed in RLT buffer and RNA was extracted with DNase-treated RNeasy Micro or Mini kits, depending on cell number. To prevent cross-contamination, every cell subset was processed on its own, while patient and healthy donor samples were processed together. The immunoSEQ multiplex PCR was used to amplify TCRB sequences from cDNA, yielding 87-bp fragments that span the CDR3 region. Amplicons were sequenced on the Illumina HiSeq platform. Per the authors' processing: PCR bias was corrected computationally using synthetic template baselines, and reads within Hamming distance 2 were collapsed, with unmergeable singletons discarded. Reads were aligned against IMGT to assign V, D and J genes, CDR3 length and insertions or deletions at six rearrangement sites. Clonotype counts were normalized to sorted cell number within each subset before computing true diversity and Gini coefficients with the tcR R package. The overlap coefficient, calculated on TCRB nucleotide sequences, was used to quantify repertoire sharing. Out-of-frame TCRB sequences from naive cells were analyzed to stand in for the pre-selection repertoire. The table was pulled from immuneACCESS by TCRdb, which kept in-frame rearrangements only. Such tables lose some clones; where checked, under half of the loss comes from unresolved V genes, and the rest has no known cause. V, J and clone size are those of that table, while D and trimming were read from the DNA. The sample has 900,000 or so clones on record, 17% of them singletons. The ten largest make up around 0.02% of the sample.

V sheds 0 bases and J sheds 4 bases, leaving 3 bases between their ends. CDR1 SGHTA and CDR2 FQGNSA were looked up in the germline V gene. From its cysteine to its phenylalanine, the CDR3 spans 12 amino acids. CDR3 DNA is the only sequence kept; it has 36 bases, read in frame from the first base. Sequencing used naive CD4+ T cells from blood. Explained via the paper, the cell subset or site label denotes: true naive CD4+ T cells. This receptor was obtained from a woman aged 18-29 years in good health. This receptor chain uses TRBV7-2 and TRBJ1-2; there is no confident call for the D gene. The DNA reads as follows: TGTGCCAGCAGCTTAGCGACCTATGGCTACACCTTC. This is translated as CASSLATYGYTF.